A selection of T cell receptor beta chains follows, all from one sample in a study of blood T cells in healthy people across ages. Each CDR3 protein is one row after TCRdb ran MiXCR on the 5' RACE reads. The table records some 930,000 distinct CDR3 sequences, about 28% of them present only once. These data also formed part of another study, on T cells of mothers and their children.

The sequenced sample was blood. These receptors were obtained from a middle-aged woman in good health. Each CDR3 is given without its conserved first and last residue.

V gene: TRBV4-1; J gene: TRBJ1-6; CDR3 length: 14; CDR3 protein: ASSQEGRLDNSPLH
V gene: TRBV6-1; J gene: TRBJ1-2; CDR3 length: 12; CDR3 protein: ASSDPTGARGYT
V gene: TRBV29-1; J gene: TRBJ1-2; CDR3 length: 10; CDR3 protein: SARQGVGGYT
V gene: TRBV20-1; J gene: TRBJ1-2; CDR3 length: 13; CDR3 protein: SPKGGGQGNYGYT
V gene: TRBV20-1; J gene: TRBJ1-2; CDR3 length: 11; CDR3 protein: SAPGKGPNGYT
V gene: TRBV12-3/TRBV12-4; J gene: TRBJ2-7; CDR3 length: 12; CDR3 protein: ASSFARQGGEQY
V gene: TRBV20-1; J gene: TRBJ2-1; CDR3 length: 12; CDR3 protein: SALSGGAWNEQF
V gene: TRBV11-2; J gene: TRBJ2-1; CDR3 length: 19; CDR3 protein: ASSLKNGWDSGGASYNEQF
V gene: TRBV7-2; J gene: TRBJ2-7; CDR3 length: 11; CDR3 protein: ASSVQGRDEQY
V gene: TRBV4-1; J gene: TRBJ1-1; CDR3 length: 15; CDR3 protein: ASSQEIPLLGATEAF
V gene: TRBV18; J gene: TRBJ2-3; CDR3 length: 11; CDR3 protein: ASSPTGKDTQY
V gene: TRBV12-3/TRBV12-4; J gene: TRBJ1-5; CDR3 length: 11; CDR3 protein: ASSFPPDQPQH
V gene: TRBV7-6; J gene: TRBJ2-7; CDR3 length: 13; CDR3 protein: ASSQGTAFSYEQY
V gene: TRBV6-1; J gene: TRBJ1-4; CDR3 length: 13; CDR3 protein: ASSLRGAQNEKLF
V gene: TRBV7-3; J gene: TRBJ2-3; CDR3 length: 11; CDR3 protein: ASERGSTDTQY
V gene: TRBV24-1; J gene: TRBJ2-1; CDR3 length: 15; CDR3 protein: ATSDLMSGQGIDEQF
V gene: TRBV6-5; J gene: TRBJ2-2; CDR3 length: 13; CDR3 protein: ASSRAGQWAGELF
V gene: TRBV27; J gene: TRBJ2-3; CDR3 length: 11; CDR3 protein: ASSFDRTDTQY
V gene: TRBV21-1; J gene: TRBJ2-3; CDR3 length: 15; CDR3 protein: ASTSTEGHPPTDTQY
V gene: TRBV6-6; J gene: TRBJ1-2; CDR3 length: 12; CDR3 protein: ASSPPMNLFSYT
V gene: TRBV7-2; J gene: -; CDR3 length: 12; CDR3 protein: ASSSPDRGSEQY
V gene: TRBV6-1; J gene: TRBJ2-3; CDR3 length: 13; CDR3 protein: ASSGWWPQTGTQY
V gene: TRBV5-5; J gene: TRBJ1-5; CDR3 length: 14; CDR3 protein: ASSTLDSSSNQPQH
V gene: TRBV4-1; J gene: TRBJ2-3; CDR3 length: 14; CDR3 protein: ASRSSGGRSTDTQY
V gene: TRBV9; J gene: TRBJ1-4; CDR3 length: 13; CDR3 protein: ASSVGHQQNEKLF
V gene: TRBV12-3/TRBV12-4; J gene: TRBJ1-5; CDR3 length: 14; CDR3 protein: ASSRVTGYSNQPQH
V gene: TRBV28; J gene: TRBJ1-5; CDR3 length: 13; CDR3 protein: ASSSVIRGNQPQH
V gene: TRBV7-2; J gene: TRBJ2-3; CDR3 length: 15; CDR3 protein: ASSPETGTFGTDTQY
V gene: TRBV20-1; J gene: TRBJ2-5; CDR3 length: 12; CDR3 protein: SARGGQAQETQY
V gene: TRBV9; J gene: TRBJ2-3; CDR3 length: 13; CDR3 protein: ASSMVASGGGTQY
V gene: TRBV6-2/TRBV6-3; J gene: TRBJ2-2; CDR3 length: 16; CDR3 protein: ASQTPELRSIYTGELF